This is a list of T cell receptor beta chains from one sample in a study of CD8 T cells in ankylosing spondylitis. In TCRdb, the 5' RACE reads were re-called with MiXCR into one record per CDR3 protein. The table includes 250,000 to 300,000 distinct CDR3 sequences, approximately 20% detected once. Sequencing was done on a sample of blood, either unsorted or a sorted T cell fraction (not recorded which). The receptor source for this set is a male donor with ankylosing spondylitis or in good health (not recorded which). Both conserved end residues are trimmed from each CDR3.

v_call cdr3_aa
TRBV18 ASSPPSLTLH
TRBV12-3/TRBV12-4 ASTGLAVTGELF
TRBV20-1 SAEPGIHQETQY
TRBV20-1 SARVDTEAF
TRBV5-1 ASSWRQGGGYT
TRBV29-1 SVDLQEKDGYT
TRBV3-1 ASSPRPGTSGKNTGELF
TRBV12-3/TRBV12-4 ASSPTRTSGRSGEQF
TRBV6-5 ASSYSGRGNGYT
TRBV4-1 ASSQDRGGRTVQETQY
TRBV12-3/TRBV12-4 ASSPGTDNTGELF
TRBV5-1 ASSLDGNQPQH
TRBV7-8 ASSKGISKETQY
TRBV7-2 ASSRTYSQPQH
TRBV25-1 ASSAGQGSFTDTQY
TRBV28 ASSLRARVSQY
TRBV2 ASTNNRELF
TRBV14 ASSQDGTLAASTDTQY
TRBV12-3/TRBV12-4 AVVQGANTGELF
TRBV5-1 ASHVQGDGYT
TRBV27 ASSLGTGFGGNQPQH
TRBV29-1 SVGPEPKNIQY
TRBV14 ASSQGSLAGGNPYNEQF
TRBV6-6 ASTGDIGEKLF
TRBV12-3/TRBV12-4 ASSTTGGLSPLH
TRBV6-5 ASSYSKPDTQY
TRBV2 ASMRTGSSYNEQF
TRBV29-1 SVGGVGSTDTQY
TRBV7-3 ASSLMGAGSTDTQY
TRBV15 ATSRDPWLGGELF
TRBV3-1 ASSQFIQDQETQY
TRBV24-1 ATSDSNRGKPTQY
TRBV29-1 SVAGTLGGKLF
TRBV29-1 SVVCDTGELF
TRBV5-1 ASSSGLNPYSGELF
TRBV15 ATSRRSQGDYGYT
TRBV4-2 ASSQDRAGNYGYT
TRBV5-1 ASSLAGANEKLF
TRBV5-1 ASSLAGPQGGNTIY
TRBV15 ATSRGGPGANVLT
TRBV12-3/TRBV12-4 ASSAGDGRDPYGYT
TRBV12-3/TRBV12-4 ASSLGGPSYNEQF
TRBV24-1 ATSAANTGELF
TRBV7-9 ASSLLAGVNNEQF
TRBV29-1 SVDSVGSGVNNEQF
TRBV6-5 ASSYSMMDNSPLH
TRBV12-3/TRBV12-4 ASSSTVSEGGYT
TRBV6-5 ASSYSGTGRTGELF
TRBV7-3 ASSLTWGETQY
TRBV5-5 ASSLGQGIVNTEAF
TRBV5-1 ASSLLSSGANVLT
TRBV20-1 SARDWRAGLNTEAF
TRBV5-1 ASSLGQGGYQPQH
TRBV20-1 SATPRDRGNTDTQY